What follows are 19 T cell receptor beta chains derived from one specimen sequenced in a study of shared clonotypes between healthy human individuals. This table comes from immunoSEQ multiplex PCR, and its TCRdb copy is limited to in-frame clones, with some not included. Of about 2.4 million clones listed, approximately 94% are singletons. Sequencing input: naive CD4+ T cells from PBMCs. Specified subset: CD45RA+ positively selected. These receptors were taken from a man between 18 and 35 years old in good health. Some clones in this sample may be carry-over from other donors' samples.

The chain joins TRBV2 to TRBJ2-5, with unresolved D. V lost 5 bases, J lost 0 bases, and 10 bases lay in between. CDR3 length: 14 residues. The germline CDR1 and CDR2 sequences are SNHLY and FYNNEI. DNA for the CDR3: TGTGCCAGCAGTCTCCAGAGGTACCAAGAGACCCAGTACTTC. Its translation is CASSLQRYQETQYF. The full variable domain, its missing parts supplied by reference TRBV2 and TRBJ2-5, is EPEVTQTPSHQVTQMGQEVILRCVPISNHLYFYWYRQILGQKVEFLVSFYNNEISEKSEIFDDQFSVERPDGSNFTLKIRSTKLEDSAMYFCASSLQRYQETQYFGPGTRLLVL.

This sequence joins TRBV9 and TRBJ1-3; 7 bases are a match to TRBD1. The CDR3 totals 17 residues. Germline-derived CDR1 and CDR2 are SGDLS and YYNGEE. V lost 4 bases, J lost 2 bases, and 12 bases stayed unmatched. The CDR3 DNA sequence: TGTGCCAGCAGCTCCGTAGGGGGACAGTTGGCTGGAAACACCATATATTTT. The encoded protein is CASSSVGGQLAGNTIYF.

The chain links TRBV7-2 to TRBJ2-7, with D perhaps matching TRBD1 (6 bases). Trimming shortened V by 5 bases and J by 6 bases, and 17 bases separated the two germline ends. The length of the CDR3 is 14 residues. Germline V gene data show CDR1 as SGHTA and CDR2 as FQGNSA. CDR3 residues: CASSPRGSYREQYF. The CDR3 nucleotides are TGTGCCAGCAGCCCGAGGGGGAGCTATCGCGAGCAGTACTTC.

V gene TRBV19 combines with J gene TRBJ1-5; 12 nucleotides agree with TRBD1. The CDR3 totals 18 residues. CDR1 and CDR2 (germline): LNHDA, SQIVND (reference sequence). V was clipped by 4 bases and J by 0 bases; unmatched bases: 7. The CDR3 is CASSSGTGGLTSNQPQHF. In nucleotides, the CDR3 is TGTGCCAGTAGTAGCGGGACAGGGGGCCTTACTAGCAATCAGCCCCAGCATTTT.

This clone occurred a few times. The chain employs TRBV11-3 and TRBJ2-3, with 11 bases that match TRBD1. CDR1 is SGHNT, CDR2 YENEEA, per germline. CDR3 size: 16 residues. V shed 5 bases, J shed 4 bases, and the junction held 8 bases outside the gene matches. CDR3 protein: CASSLNPGQGADTQYF. CDR3 DNA sequence: TGTGCCAGCAGCCTCAATCCGGGACAGGGGGCAGATACGCAGTATTTT.

This clone has a single count. Other DNA sequences of this sample code for an identical CDR3. The chain links TRBV28 to TRBJ1-2; TRBD1 is a possible D gene (5 bases). The CDR3 totals 14 residues. Trimming stripped 2 bases from V and 4 bases from J, with 11 bases between. Germline CDR1 MDHEN, CDR2 SYDVKM. The CDR3 reads CASSLGTGGYGYTF. The CDR3 DNA sequence: TGTGCCAGCAGTTTAGGCACAGGCGGCTATGGCTACACCTTC.

This clone came up once. The J gene is TRBJ2-7, the V gene TRBV28; D is unresolved. The CDR3 sequence is 13 residues long. Germline V lookup: CDR1 MDHEN, CDR2 SYDVKM. Trimming stripped 4 bases from V and 4 bases from J, with 11 bases between. The CDR3 is CASSYPQRYEQYF. In nucleotides, the CDR3 is TGTGCCAGCAGTTACCCCCAAAGGTACGAGCAGTACTTC.

This clone occurred a few times. The chain is built from TRBV2 and TRBJ1-5; TRBD1 aligns across 7 bases. The CDR3 is 13 residues long. V lost 9 bases, J lost 2 bases, and 4 bases stayed unmatched. The germline V gene has CDR1 SNHLY and CDR2 FYNNEI. The CDR3 is CASTGEGNQPQHF. In DNA, the CDR3 is TGTGCCAGTACAGGGGAAGGCAATCAGCCCCAGCATTTT.

The chain employs TRBV27 and TRBJ2-2; TRBD1 agrees at 7 bases. The CDR3 is 15 residues long. Germline trimming cut 3 bases from V and 7 bases from J; bases unmatched to any gene: 8. Germline V gene sequence: CDR1 MNHEY, CDR2 SMNVEV (reference sequence). In DNA, the CDR3 is TGTGCCAGCAGTTTGTTGAGGGGGCCGGACGGGGAGCTGTTTTTT. Amino acids: CASSLLRGPDGELFF.

The rearrangement links TRBV5-1 to TRBJ2-3, with D perhaps matching TRBD1 or TRBD2 (5 bases each). This CDR3 has 13 amino acids. V lost 9 bases, J lost 0 bases, and 11 bases lay in between. The germline CDR1 and CDR2 sequences are SGHRS and YFSETQ. This chain's CDR3 is CATSRDSTDTQYF. The CDR3 DNA sequence: TGCGCCACGAGCCGGGACAGCACAGATACGCAGTATTTT.

The gene calls are TRBV25-1 and TRBJ2-7, with D uncertain. Germline V gene lookup returns CDR1 MGHDK and CDR2 SYGVNS. This CDR3 is 13 amino acids long. Trimming stripped 4 bases from V and 6 bases from J, with 13 bases between. The CDR3 is CASSAGQPSEQYF. The DNA of the CDR3 is TGTGCCAGCAGTGCCGGGCAGCCCAGCGAGCAGTACTTC.

J is TRBJ2-1 and V is TRBV28; TRBD1 aligns across 11 bases. This CDR3 is built from 15 residues. Germline CDR1 reads MDHEN; CDR2 reads SYDVKM. The J segment lost 12 bases and the V segment lost 5 bases, leaving 12 bases of the junction unmatched. For the CDR3, the DNA is TGTGCCAGCAGTCTTCTTGGACAGGGGGCGGAGGCGCAGTTCTTC. This codes for CASSLLGQGAEAQFF.

The rearrangement links TRBV7-9 to TRBJ2-7; the D is unclear. Germline V gives CDR1 SEHNR, CDR2 FQNEAQ (reference sequence). Trimming removed 2 bases from V and 0 bases from J, with 8 bases in between. This CDR3 region has 14 residues. The CDR3 reads CASSLQADSYEQYF. The CDR3 region has the DNA TGTGCCAGCAGCTTACAGGCAGACTCCTACGAGCAGTACTTC. Based on the CDR3 plus reference TRBV7-9 and TRBJ2-7, the full variable domain is DTGVSQNPRHKITKRGQNVTFRCDPISEHNRLYWYRQTLGQGPEFLTYFQNEAQLEKSRLLSDRFSAERPKGSFSTLEIQRTEQGDSAMYLCASSLQADSYEQYFGPGTRLTVT.

J is TRBJ1-5 and V is TRBV18; D remains unclear. The length of the CDR3 is 16 residues. Trimming took 2 bases from V and 1 from J, leaving 12 bases between them. Germline assignment: CDR1 KGHSH and CDR2 LQKENI. The CDR3 DNA is TGTGCCAGCTCACCAACCCCCAGCCGAAGCAATCAGCCCCAGCATTTT. Translating gives CASSPTPSRSNQPQHF.

This chain joins TRBV5-6 and TRBJ1-2; perhaps TRBD1 as D (5 bases). Trimming removed 3 bases from V and 4 bases from J, with 7 bases in between. The V gene's germline CDR1 is SGHDT and CDR2 YYEEEE. The CDR3 spans 12 residues. The CDR3 reads CASSYQGYGYTF. CDR3 in DNA: TGTGCCAGCAGCTACCAGGGCTATGGCTACACCTTC.

The rearrangement uses TRBV19 and TRBJ1-5; D is unresolved. Trimming shortened V by 10 bases and J by 0 bases, and 16 bases separated the two germline ends. Germline lookup yields CDR1 LNHDA and CDR2 SQIVND (reference sequence). The CDR3 totals 15 residues. The DNA of the CDR3 is TGTGCCACCACGGTCAGACCCTATAGCAATCAGCCCCAGCATTTT. Translated, it gives CATTVRPYSNQPQHF.

The chain has TRBV7-2 and TRBJ1-1; D remains unclear. The germline V gene encodes CDR1 SGHTA and CDR2 FQGNSA. Trimming took 3 bases from V and 3 from J, leaving 8 bases between them. The length of the CDR3 is 13 residues. The CDR3 sequence is CASSFVKDTEAFF. The CDR3 nucleotides read TGTGCCAGCAGCTTCGTAAAAGACACTGAAGCTTTCTTT.

This chain uses TRBV5-1 with TRBJ1-1; D is uncertain. The V end lost 5 bases, the J end lost 5 bases, and 13 bases lay between the germline ends. CDR1 is SGHRS and CDR2 is YFSETQ in the germline V gene. This CDR3 has 13 amino acids. The CDR3 nucleotides read TGCGCCAGCAGTATGGGGAGTGGGACTGAAGCTTTCTTT. It yields the protein CASSMGSGTEAFF.

This clone was found once. The chain joins TRBV7-9 to TRBJ2-7, with no clear D. The CDR3 runs to 12 residues. CDR1 and CDR2 (germline): SEHNR, FQNEAQ (reference sequence). The germline V and J ends were trimmed by 5 bases and 2 bases, with 7 bases remaining between them. The CDR3 bases are TGTGCCAGCAGCGCCGGAGCCTACGAGCAGTACTTC. This sequence encodes CASSAGAYEQYF.